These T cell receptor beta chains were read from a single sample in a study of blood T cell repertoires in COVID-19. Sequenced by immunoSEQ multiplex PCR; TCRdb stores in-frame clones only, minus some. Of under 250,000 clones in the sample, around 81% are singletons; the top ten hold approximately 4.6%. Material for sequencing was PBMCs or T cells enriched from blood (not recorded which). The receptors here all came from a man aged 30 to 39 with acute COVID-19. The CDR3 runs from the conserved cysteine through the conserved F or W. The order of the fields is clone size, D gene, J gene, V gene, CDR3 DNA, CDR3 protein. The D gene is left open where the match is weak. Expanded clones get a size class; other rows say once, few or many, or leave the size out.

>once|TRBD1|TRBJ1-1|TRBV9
TGTGCCAGCAGCGCCACAGGGGGCCGCGGGCCGGGAGAAGCTTTCTTT
CASSATGGRGPGEAFF
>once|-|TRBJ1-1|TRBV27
TGTGCCACCCGTTATAGGACAGTAAGCATGAACACTGAAGCTTTCTTT
CATRYRTVSMNTEAFF
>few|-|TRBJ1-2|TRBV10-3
TGTGCCATCAGTGAGTCGGGGAGTGCGGGCGGCTACACCTTC
CAISESGSAGGYTF
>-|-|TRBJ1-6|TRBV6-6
TGTGCCAGCAGGGACACAGGGTCAGATAATTCACCCCTCCACTTT
CASRDTGSDNSPLHF
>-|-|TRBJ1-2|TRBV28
TGTGCCACCTCCTCGTTTAACAGGGCGCTTGGCTACACCTTC
CATSSFNRALGYTF
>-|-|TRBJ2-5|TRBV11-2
TGTGCCAGCACCCCAACGACGGGAGAGACCCAGTACTTC
CASTPTTGETQYF
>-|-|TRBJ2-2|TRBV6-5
TGTGCCAGCAGGTCCGACATGGTGGATGGGGAGCTGTTTTTT
CASRSDMVDGELFF
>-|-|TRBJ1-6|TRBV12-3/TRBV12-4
TGTGCCAGCAGTTTTGAGGGTATGGCACCCCTCCACTTT
CASSFEGMAPLHF
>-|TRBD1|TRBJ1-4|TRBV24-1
TGTGCCACCTCCATTGGACAGGGGATCAACGAAAAACTGTTTTTT
CATSIGQGINEKLFF
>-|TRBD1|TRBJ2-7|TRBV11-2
TGTGCCAGCAGTCTGACAGGGTACGAGCAGTACTTC
CASSLTGYEQYF
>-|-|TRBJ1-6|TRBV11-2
TGTGCCAGCAGCCTACAAGTTAGCAATTCACCCCTCCACTTT
CASSLQVSNSPLHF
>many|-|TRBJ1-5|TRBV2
TGTGCCAGCAGTGAAGGGAGGGGAGGCAATCAGCCCCAGCATTTT
CASSEGRGGNQPQHF
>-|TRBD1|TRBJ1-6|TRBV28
TGTGCCAGCAGCCTTACAGGGGTAGCGAATTCACCCCTCCACTTT
CASSLTGVANSPLHF
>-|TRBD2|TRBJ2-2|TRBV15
TGTGCCACCAGCAGCGGGGGCGGGGGGTCTACCGGGGAGCTGTTTTTT
CATSSGGGGSTGELFF
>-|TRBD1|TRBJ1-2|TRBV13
TGTGCCAGCAGCCCACAGGGGGATGGCTACACCTTC
CASSPQGDGYTF
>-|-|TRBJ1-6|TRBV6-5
TGTGCCAGCATCCCCGACGGAGCCCCTAATTCACCCCTCCACTTT
CASIPDGAPNSPLHF
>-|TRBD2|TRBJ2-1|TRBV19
TGTGCCAGTAGTCCTAGCGGGGGGACATACAATGAGCAGTTCTTC
CASSPSGGTYNEQFF
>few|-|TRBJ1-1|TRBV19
TGTGCCAGTAGTAGGTTGGCGAACACTGAAGCTTTCTTT
CASSRLANTEAFF
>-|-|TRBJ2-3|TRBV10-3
TGTGCCATCAGTGAGTCCCGGACAAGGGCATCTCACACAGATACGCAGTATTTT
CAISESRTRASHTDTQYF
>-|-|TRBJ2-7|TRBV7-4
TGTGCCAGCAGCTTAGTCCGGGTCCGAAAGCAGTACTTC
CASSLVRVRKQYF
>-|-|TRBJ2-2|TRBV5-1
TGCGCCAGCAGCTTGCGACAGCCCACCGGGGAGCTGTTTTTT
CASSLRQPTGELFF
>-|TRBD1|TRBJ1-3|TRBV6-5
TGTGCCAGCAGGCCACAGGGGGCCGGAAACACCATATATTTT
CASRPQGAGNTIYF
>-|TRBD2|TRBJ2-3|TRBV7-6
TGTGCCAGCACCAGGAGCGGGGATAGCACAGATACGCAGTATTTT
CASTRSGDSTDTQYF
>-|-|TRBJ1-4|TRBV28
TGTGCCAGCAGTTTTTCGGGGTCGGAAAAACTGTTTTTT
CASSFSGSEKLFF
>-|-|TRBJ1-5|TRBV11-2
TGTGCCAGCAGCTTATCATCGGCGGAGAATCAGCCCCAGCATTTT
CASSLSSAENQPQHF
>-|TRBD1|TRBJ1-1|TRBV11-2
TGTGCCAGCAGCACCCGGACAGGGCATTTAACGGGCACTGAAGCTTTCTTT
CASSTRTGHLTGTEAFF
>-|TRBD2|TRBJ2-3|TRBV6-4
TGTGCCCCCCCCTCGGGGGGTACTAGCACAGATACGCAGTATTTT
CAPPSGGTSTDTQYF
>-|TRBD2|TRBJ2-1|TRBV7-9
TGTGCCAGCAGCTTAGCAGCGGGGCCTGGAGATGAGCAGTTCTTC
CASSLAAGPGDEQFF
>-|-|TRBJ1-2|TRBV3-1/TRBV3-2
TGTGCCAGCAGCCAAGATCTCGTTCTCAGGGGATACACCTTC
CASSQDLVLRGYTF
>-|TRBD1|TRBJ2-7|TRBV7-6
TGTGCCAGCAGCTTAGTCTCGGGACAGGGTGTAAACGAGCAGTACTTC
CASSLVSGQGVNEQYF
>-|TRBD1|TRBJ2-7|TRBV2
TGTGCCAGCAGCGAACAGGGGATTAGGAACGAGCAGTACTTC
CASSEQGIRNEQYF
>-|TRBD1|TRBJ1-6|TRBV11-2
TGTGCCAGCAGACTTAGGGGACAGGTGACTAATTCACCCCTCCACTTT
CASRLRGQVTNSPLHF
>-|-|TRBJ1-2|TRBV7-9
TGTGCCAGCAGCCGACCGGGTTTTGACTATGGCTACACCTTC
CASSRPGFDYGYTF
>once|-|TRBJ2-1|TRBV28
TGTGCCAGCACCTCCGGGTCCAAGGCCCGAAATGAGCAGTTCTTC
CASTSGSKARNEQFF
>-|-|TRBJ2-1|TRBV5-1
TGCGCCAGCTGCCGACTAGGTCAAGGGGAGCAGTTCTTC
CASCRLGQGEQFF
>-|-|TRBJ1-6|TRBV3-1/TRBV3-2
TGTGCCAGCAGCCAAGATGGTGGAGGGTGGTCACCCCTCCACTTT
CASSQDGGGWSPLHF
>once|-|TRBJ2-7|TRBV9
TGTGCCAGCAGCGTAGAGCAGGCGTCCTACGAGCAGTACTTC
CASSVEQASYEQYF
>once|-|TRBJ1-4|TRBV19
TGTGCCAGTAGTCGGCAGCGTAGTGAAAAACTGTTTTTT
CASSRQRSEKLFF
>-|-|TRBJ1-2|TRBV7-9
TGTGCCAGCAGCTTGGGAGCCTGGAGCTATGGCTACACCTTC
CASSLGAWSYGYTF
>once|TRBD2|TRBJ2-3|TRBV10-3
TGTGCCATCAGCAGAACTAGCGGGGGGGCGGGCACAGATACGCAGTATTTT
CAISRTSGGAGTDTQYF